This T cell receptor beta chain comes out of a study of T cell clonality in common variable immunodeficiency. Study-level findings and limits: CVID subjects showed higher TCRbeta clonality than healthy controls. Links between repertoire features and CVID complications were heterogeneity-limited.

CDR1 and CDR2 (germline): MRHNA, SNTAGT. The trim removed 5 bases at V and 2 bases at J, leaving 6 bases unmatched. CDR3 length: 15 amino acids. Many counts were recorded for this clone. Its antigen is unknown. The read stops 3 residues short of the end of the CDR3; the missing end is completed from the germline J gene. Heparinized whole blood, about 4.5 to 9 ml, came from each donor. Clones were read by immunoSEQ multiplex PCR, and TCRdb kept only the in-frame ones, dropping some. The sample was found to contain tens of thousands of clones, and every one recurs. This clonotype originated in a person between 18 and 75 years old in good health. The genes are TRBV6-4 and TRBJ2-3; 8 positions agree with TRBD2. Sequencing was done on a sample of peripheral blood mononuclear cells. The CDR3: CASSIGTSDTDTQYF. The covered CDR3 bases are TGTGCCAGCAGTATCGGGACTAGTGACACAGATACG.